This TCR beta chain comes out of a study of cytotoxic CD8 clonotypes in ibrutinib-treated CLL. Study in general: Overall, 24 responses were partial and 2 complete; following median roughly 68 months, about 15 patients stayed remitted and about 12 progressed. Study-wide points: At progression, clonality fell back toward baseline after rising at ibrutinib response.

This CDR3 is 16 amino acids long. After removal of 4 bases from V and 1 base from J, the junction contained 3 bases not matched to a gene. Germline V gives CDR1 SGHRS, CDR2 YFSETQ. Investigators sought sequencing depths of between 1 in 200,000 and 1 in 1 million T cells. The data were produced by immunoSEQ multiplex PCR, yet TCRdb's version contains in-frame clones alone and is incomplete. Here the sample spans about 58,000 clones, around 68% being singletons. This clone was seen a handful of times. What it binds is not known. This sequence joins TRBV5-1 and TRBJ2-3; 13 bases agree with TRBD2. Sequenced material: PBMCs, taken after 12 months of ibrutinib treatment. This receptor was identified in a human donor with chronic lymphocytic leukemia. CDR3: CASSVTSGRGTDTQYF. CDR3 DNA: TGCGCCAGCAGCGTCACTAGCGGGAGGGGCACAGATACGCAGTATTTT. The full variable domain, with the rest looked up from reference TRBV5-1 and TRBJ2-3, is KAGVTQTPRYLIKTRGQQVTLSCSPISGHRSVSWYQQTPGQGLQFLFEYFSETQRNKGNFPGRFSGRQFSNSRSEMNVSTLELGDSALYLCASSVTSGRGTDTQYFGPGTRLTVL.